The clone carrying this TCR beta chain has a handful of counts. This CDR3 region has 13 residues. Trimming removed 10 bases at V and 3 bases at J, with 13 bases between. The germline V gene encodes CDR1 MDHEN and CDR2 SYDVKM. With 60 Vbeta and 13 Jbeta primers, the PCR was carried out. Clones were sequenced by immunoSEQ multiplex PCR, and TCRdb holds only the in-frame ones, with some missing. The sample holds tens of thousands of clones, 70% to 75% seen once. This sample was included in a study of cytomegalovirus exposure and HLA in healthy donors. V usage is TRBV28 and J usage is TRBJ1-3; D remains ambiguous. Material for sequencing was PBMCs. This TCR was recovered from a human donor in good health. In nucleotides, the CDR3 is TGTGCCACCAAGAGGGTGGGTGGAAACACCATATATTTT. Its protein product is CATKRVGGNTIYF.